What follows describes a single T cell receptor (beta chain). What it binds is unknown. This entry comes from a study of immune heterogeneity within non-small cell lung tumors. Across the whole study: There were a handful of squamous cell carcinomas, around 11 non-squamous carcinomas and 1 tumor not otherwise specified. Study-wide results and caveats: Within a patient, dominant CDR3 beta clonotypes were shared across sites, though different locations had unique frequent clones.

This CDR3 is built from 16 residues. Per germline, CDR1 SGHDT and CDR2 YYEEEE. Unmatched junction bases numbered 9, after V lost 4 bases and J lost 2 bases. Samples each supplied 450 to 650 ng of bulk tumor genomic DNA as template. Widely spaced biopsies, several per primary tumor, were obtained at surgery. Curative surgical treatment was performed in patients who had newly diagnosed, untreated non-small cell lung cancer. Every donor was a newly diagnosed non-small cell lung cancer patient having surgery with curative intent. TCR beta CDR3 was amplified by multiplex PCR using 32 V and 13 J primers. TCRdb analysed the multiplex PCR reads with MiXCR anew, one entry per CDR3 protein. The data contain 20,000 to 25,000 distinct CDR3 sequences, 28% of them seen just once; the ten biggest clones take up about 3.9%.

The TCR was taken from a man in his forties or fifties with non-small cell lung cancer. The chain links TRBV5-6 to TRBJ1-2, with 9 bases identical to TRBD1. Sample: lung tumor tissue. The CDR3 region has the DNA TGTGCCAGCAGCCCGGCGGGGACAGGGATCAACTATGGCTACACCTTC. This encodes CASSPAGTGINYGYTF. The full variable domain, completed using reference TRBV5-6 and TRBJ1-2, is DAGVTQSPTHLIKTRGQQVTLRCSPKSGHDTVSWYQQALGQGPQFIFQYYEEEERQRGNFPDRFSGHQFPNYSSELNVNALLLGDSALYLCASSPAGTGINYGYTFGSGTRLTVV.